Listed below are T cell receptor beta chains from one sample, sequenced in a study of cytomegalovirus exposure and HLA in healthy donors. The data were produced by immunoSEQ multiplex PCR, yet TCRdb's version contains in-frame clones alone and is incomplete. The sample holds 100,000 to 120,000 clones, roughly 88% seen once. The material sequenced was PBMCs. Every receptor here comes from a woman aged 25 to 39 in good health and CMV-seropositive. CDR3s include the opening cysteine and the closing phenylalanine or tryptophan. Each record gives: CDR3 DNA, CDR3 protein, D gene, clone size, J gene, V gene. A D gene is named only where the DNA matches it firmly. Clone size is not always given. Where it is, it says once, few, many or a class for expanded clones.

TGTGCCAGCAGCTCGAGGACAGGGAGATCCACGGCAGATACGCAGTATTTT | CASSSRTGRSTADTQYF | TRBD1 | NA | TRBJ2-3 | TRBV4-2
TGTGCCAGTAGTATAGCTGAAAGACTGGGACAGAGGAACACTGAAGCTTTCTTT | CASSIAERLGQRNTEAFF | TRBD1 | NA | TRBJ1-1 | TRBV19
TGTGCCAGCAGCTTGACTGAGACCTACGAGCAGTACTTC | CASSLTETYEQYF | NA | NA | TRBJ2-7 | TRBV7-6
TGTGCCAGCAGTGTAGCACAGGGAGCCTACGAGCAGTACTTC | CASSVAQGAYEQYF | NA | NA | TRBJ2-7 | TRBV6-1
TGCGCCAGCAGCTTGAGGAGCGGAGCCCCCCAAGAGACCCAGTACTTC | CASSLRSGAPQETQYF | NA | NA | TRBJ2-5 | TRBV5-1
TGTGCCAGCAGTCGCTTTACAGGGTCCGATGAGACCCAGTACTTC | CASSRFTGSDETQYF | NA | NA | TRBJ2-5 | TRBV27
TGTGCCAGCAGTGGCAGGCTGAACACTGAAGCTTTCTTT | CASSGRLNTEAFF | NA | NA | TRBJ1-1 | TRBV2
TGTGCCAGCAGAACATCCGGGACTCCCTACAATGAGCAGTTCTTC | CASRTSGTPYNEQFF | NA | NA | TRBJ2-1 | TRBV27
TGTGCCAGCAGCTTAGGAGGGAATTCACCCCTCCACTTT | CASSLGGNSPLHF | NA | few | TRBJ1-6 | TRBV7-6
TGTGCCAGCAGCTTATTCTCCAAACCAGGGGGCGAGCAGTACTTC | CASSLFSKPGGEQYF | TRBD1 | NA | TRBJ2-7 | TRBV7-2
TGTGCCAGTACCGGCCACAGGGCTATCTACGAGCAGTACTTC | CASTGHRAIYEQYF | NA | NA | TRBJ2-7 | TRBV19
TGTGCCAGCAGTTACCCGCGCGGGGGGGCGGCAGATACGCAGTATTTT | CASSYPRGGAADTQYF | TRBD2 | once | TRBJ2-3 | TRBV6-6
TGTGCCAGCAGCGCCGGACTACCCACCGGGGAGCTGTTTTTT | CASSAGLPTGELFF | NA | NA | TRBJ2-2 | TRBV9
TGTGCCAGCAGCCGACGGACTCAACAGGGAGACGAGCAGTACTTC | CASSRRTQQGDEQYF | NA | NA | TRBJ2-7 | TRBV5-6
TGTGCCAGCTTTCTACGGGGGTTAGCTAACACTGAAGCTTTCTTT | CASFLRGLANTEAFF | NA | once | TRBJ1-1 | TRBV6-5
TGTGCCAGCAGTTTCCCCAGCGGAGGATCCTACAATGAGCAGTTCTTC | CASSFPSGGSYNEQFF | NA | NA | TRBJ2-1 | TRBV28
TGTGCCTCCAACCCCCCGGGAGCGGGAGCTGGCCACGAGCAGTACTTC | CASNPPGAGAGHEQYF | TRBD2 | NA | TRBJ2-7 | TRBV10-3
TGCGCCAGCAGCTCCTGGGACTTACAAGAGACCCAGTACTTC | CASSSWDLQETQYF | NA | NA | TRBJ2-5 | TRBV5-1
TGTGCCACCAGGGCGGGGGCTTGGGAGGAAAAACTGTTTTTT | CATRAGAWEEKLFF | NA | NA | TRBJ1-4 | TRBV15
TGTGCCAGCAGAAGGGACAGGGTGAACACCGGGGAGCTGTTTTTT | CASRRDRVNTGELFF | TRBD1 | NA | TRBJ2-2 | TRBV2
TGCAGCGTTGGGACAGATAGCAATCAGCCCCAGCATTTT | CSVGTDSNQPQHF | NA | NA | TRBJ1-5 | TRBV29-1
TGCGCCAGCTCTCTTGCGGGGAGCACAGATACGCAGTATTTT | CASSLAGSTDTQYF | NA | once | TRBJ2-3 | TRBV5-1
TGTGCCAGCAGCTTATCACAGGGGTATGGCTACACCTTC | CASSLSQGYGYTF | TRBD1 | NA | TRBJ1-2 | TRBV7-9
TGTGCCAGCAGCGCTACAGGGATTGAGCAGTACTTC | CASSATGIEQYF | NA | NA | TRBJ2-7 | TRBV11-2
TGTGCCAGCAGCTTGGCCTATCCTAGCGGGGGGGCGGATACGCAGTATTTT | CASSLAYPSGGADTQYF | TRBD2 | NA | TRBJ2-3 | TRBV5-5
TGCGCCAGCAGCCAGAATGCACTAGCGGGGGCTCCGACACCGCAGTATTTT | CASSQNALAGAPTPQYF | TRBD2 | NA | TRBJ2-3 | TRBV4-3
TGTGCCAGCAGCCCTAGTGGAGGTGGTAGGCGGGCAGATACGCAGTATTTT | CASSPSGGGRRADTQYF | NA | NA | TRBJ2-3 | TRBV11-2
TGTGCCAGCAGCTTAACCGGCAATGAGCAGTTCTTC | CASSLTGNEQFF | NA | NA | TRBJ2-1 | TRBV7-3
TGTGCCAGCAGCCTGGCTATAGCGGGGGGGGCGGATGGAGAGACCCAGTACTTC | CASSLAIAGGADGETQYF | TRBD2 | NA | TRBJ2-5 | TRBV13
TGTGCCAGCAGTTCCTGGACTAGCGGGAAAGATGAGCAGTTCTTC | CASSSWTSGKDEQFF | TRBD2 | NA | TRBJ2-1 | TRBV27
TGTGCCAGCTGGACAGCAGGCAGCTCTGGAAACACCATATATTTT | CASWTAGSSGNTIYF | NA | NA | TRBJ1-3 | TRBV28
TGTGCCAGCAGTCCCCGGGGACTTTCACTGCAGTTCTTC | CASSPRGLSLQFF | NA | NA | TRBJ2-1 | TRBV6-5
TGTGCCAGCAGCCGAGAAGGGGGGCCCCAGCATTTT | CASSREGGPQHF | NA | NA | TRBJ1-5 | TRBV5-4
TGTGCCAGCAGCTTAGCGAGGGATACGCAGTATTTT | CASSLARDTQYF | NA | NA | TRBJ2-3 | TRBV7-6
TGTGCCAGCAGCTTAGTTTCGGGGGTGGTCGTCGAGCAGTACTTC | CASSLVSGVVVEQYF | NA | NA | TRBJ2-7 | TRBV7-2
TGTGCCAGCAGTGGGCCAGCGGGGGCCTCCCTTGAGAGTGGGGAGCTGTTTTTT | CASSGPAGASLESGELFF | TRBD2 | NA | TRBJ2-2 | TRBV6-1
TGTGCCAGTAGGATAAGGACAGACCTTAATCAGCCCCAGCATTTT | CASRIRTDLNQPQHF | NA | NA | TRBJ1-5 | TRBV19
TGTGCCAGCAGCCTGGAGGGGTTTGGGTATGGCTACACCTTC | CASSLEGFGYGYTF | NA | NA | TRBJ1-2 | TRBV7-2
TGTGCCAGCAGTTACTCCGGGACAGGGGGAGTTGAGACCCAGTACTTC | CASSYSGTGGVETQYF | TRBD1 | NA | TRBJ2-5 | TRBV6-5
TGTGCCAGCAGCGTCGGACAGGGGGCGGTTGGCTACACCTTC | CASSVGQGAVGYTF | TRBD1 | NA | TRBJ1-2 | TRBV28
TGTGCCAGCAGCTCCGGGACTTCGAACACCGGGGAGCTGTTTTTT | CASSSGTSNTGELFF | NA | NA | TRBJ2-2 | TRBV7-9
TGTGCCAGCAGACGTACGTCCACTTCTGGCTACACCTTC | CASRRTSTSGYTF | NA | few | TRBJ1-2 | TRBV6-5
TGTGCCTTGGGGGGAGACGGGAATGAAAAACTGTTTTTT | CALGGDGNEKLFF | NA | NA | TRBJ1-4 | TRBV28
TGTGCCAGCAGCAGCTTCTCACAGATTACCTACGAGCAGTACTTC | CASSSFSQITYEQYF | NA | NA | TRBJ2-7 | TRBV5-6
TGTGCCAGCAGCTCGTCGGTTGGCTACACCTTC | CASSSSVGYTF | NA | few | TRBJ1-2 | TRBV7-9
TGCGCCAGCAGTGAGTCAGGACCGGGACAGGGGGCAAATCAGCCCCAGCATTTT | CASSESGPGQGANQPQHF | TRBD1 | NA | TRBJ1-5 | TRBV10-1
TGCGCCAGCAGCCTTAGGGTGCGAGGGAGTGCTATCTACGAGCAGTACTTC | CASSLRVRGSAIYEQYF | NA | NA | TRBJ2-7 | TRBV4-1
TGTGCCAGCAGCCCAGGACTAGCAGCAAATGAGCAGTTCTTC | CASSPGLAANEQFF | TRBD2 | NA | TRBJ2-1 | TRBV5-4